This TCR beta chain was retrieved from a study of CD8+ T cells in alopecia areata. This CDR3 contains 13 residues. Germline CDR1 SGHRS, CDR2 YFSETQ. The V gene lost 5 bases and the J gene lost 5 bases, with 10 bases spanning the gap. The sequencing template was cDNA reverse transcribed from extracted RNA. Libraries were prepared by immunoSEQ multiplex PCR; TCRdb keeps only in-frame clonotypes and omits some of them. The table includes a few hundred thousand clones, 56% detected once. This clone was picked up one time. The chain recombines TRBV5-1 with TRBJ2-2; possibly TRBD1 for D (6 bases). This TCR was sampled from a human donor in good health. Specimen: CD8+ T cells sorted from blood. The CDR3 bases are TGCGCCAGCAGAACAGGGAATACCGGGGAGCTGTTTTTT. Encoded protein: CASRTGNTGELFF.